The rows below give T cell receptor beta chains drawn from one sample of a study of regulatory T cells in long-lasting Graves disease. TCRdb analysed the multiplex PCR reads with MiXCR anew, one entry per CDR3 protein. The data show more than 350,000 distinct CDR3 sequences, just under 15% seen once. A further study also used this sample, focusing on T cells in Graves' hyperthyroidism and ophthalmopathy.

Sequences were derived from peripheral blood mononuclear cells (PBMCs), sampled at new diagnosis, from a patient treated with antithyroid drugs. All receptors derive from a woman aged 25 to 45 with Graves disease. The CDR3 runs from the conserved cysteine through the conserved F or W. D genes are given only for firm matches. Only part of the rows carry a size: once, few, many, or a class if the clone is expanded.

DNA: TGTGCCAGTAACCACCCCACTGGGGGGAACACTGAAGCTTTCTTT
CDR3: CASNHPTGGNTEAFF
D: .
V: TRBV19
J: TRBJ1-1
size: few

DNA: TGTGCCAGTAGTCGTGGGACAGGACTTATGAACACTGAAGCTTTCTTT
CDR3: CASSRGTGLMNTEAFF
D: TRBD1
V: TRBV19
J: TRBJ1-1
size: .

DNA: TGCAGTGCTGGGGACTACAATGAGCAGTTCTTC
CDR3: CSAGDYNEQFF
D: .
V: TRBV20-1
J: TRBJ2-1
size: .

DNA: TGTGCCAGCAGCTGGGGACAGGGGCAATACGAGCAGTACTTC
CDR3: CASSWGQGQYEQYF
D: TRBD1
V: TRBV11-3
J: TRBJ2-7
size: .

DNA: TGTGCCAGCAGCTCGACGCCGGGACTACAACTGTTTTTT
CDR3: CASSSTPGLQLFF
D: .
V: TRBV11-2
J: TRBJ1-4
size: .

DNA: TGTGCCAGCAGCTTAGCTCCAGGGTGGGGCGAGCAGTACTTC
CDR3: CASSLAPGWGEQYF
D: .
V: TRBV7-2
J: TRBJ2-7
size: many

DNA: TGTGCCAGCAGTCATCCCGGGACAGGGTCCCACGAGCAGTACTTC
CDR3: CASSHPGTGSHEQYF
D: TRBD1
V: TRBV28
J: TRBJ2-7
size: many

DNA: TGTGCCAGCAGTGAAAGGACAGGGTTGGAGCAGCCCCAGCATTTT
CDR3: CASSERTGLEQPQHF
D: TRBD1
V: TRBV6-1
J: TRBJ1-5
size: few

DNA: TGCAGTGCTAGTGGATATGTGGGAGGGCCTCGAAATGAGCAGTTCTTC
CDR3: CSASGYVGGPRNEQFF
D: TRBD2
V: TRBV20-1
J: TRBJ2-1
size: .

DNA: TGTGCCAGCAGCTCACTCCGGACAGTTGCTAATGAAAAACTGTTTTTT
CDR3: CASSSLRTVANEKLFF
D: .
V: TRBV7-9
J: TRBJ1-4
size: many

DNA: TGTGCCACCAGTGCTCCGGGAGTATTTCTCGCCGGGGAGCTGTTTTTT
CDR3: CATSAPGVFLAGELFF
D: .
V: TRBV24-1
J: TRBJ2-2
size: .

DNA: TGTGCCAGCAGTACTCGAAGGAATGAGCAGTTCTTC
CDR3: CASSTRRNEQFF
D: .
V: TRBV6-2/TRBV6-3
J: TRBJ2-1
size: .

DNA: TGCAGCGTTGTATCAGGGGGCTGGGGCACTGAAGCTTTCTTT
CDR3: CSVVSGGWGTEAFF
D: TRBD1
V: TRBV29-1
J: TRBJ1-1
size: few

DNA: TGTGCCAGCAGCCTGGAAACAGAGACCCAGTACTTC
CDR3: CASSLETETQYF
D: .
V: TRBV11-2
J: TRBJ2-5
size: many

DNA: TGCAGTGCCCGTTCGACAGGCTCCTGGAATCAGCCCCAGCATTTT
CDR3: CSARSTGSWNQPQHF
D: .
V: TRBV20-1
J: TRBJ1-5
size: many

DNA: TGTGCCAGCAGTTTATCCCCGGCGGGCGCGGGAGTCTCCTACGAGCAGTACTTC
CDR3: CASSLSPAGAGVSYEQYF
D: TRBD2
V: TRBV28
J: TRBJ2-7
size: many

DNA: TGTGCCAGCAGCCCCCGGGGGGGGGGCCCCAATGAGCAGTTCTTC
CDR3: CASSPRGGGPNEQFF
D: TRBD2
V: TRBV7-9
J: TRBJ2-1
size: .

DNA: TGTGCCAGCAGCCAAGCACAGGGGGCCTACGAGCAGTACTTC
CDR3: CASSQAQGAYEQYF
D: TRBD1
V: TRBV3-1
J: TRBJ2-7
size: many

DNA: TGTGCCAGCACCTTAGGTGGGCCCAGCTACAATGAGCAGTTCTTC
CDR3: CASTLGGPSYNEQFF
D: .
V: TRBV6-1
J: TRBJ2-1
size: many

DNA: TGTGCCAGCAGCTTAGGGATAGGACTAGCGGGAGCAAAGGCCAAAAACATTCAGTACTTC
CDR3: CASSLGIGLAGAKAKNIQYF
D: TRBD2
V: TRBV7-2
J: TRBJ2-4
size: .

DNA: TGTGCCAGCAGTGAAGCGCGGGTTTGGAATCAGCCCCAGCATTTT
CDR3: CASSEARVWNQPQHF
D: .
V: TRBV6-1
J: TRBJ1-5
size: many

DNA: TGTGCCAGCAGCGTAGCAACCCCGACAGGGACCTACACAGATACGCAGTATTTT
CDR3: CASSVATPTGTYTDTQYF
D: TRBD1
V: TRBV9
J: TRBJ2-3
size: .

DNA: TGCAGTGCTAGAGATAGTCGGGAACTAGCCAAAAACATTCAGTACTTC
CDR3: CSARDSRELAKNIQYF
D: .
V: TRBV20-1
J: TRBJ2-4
size: .

DNA: TGTGCCAGCAGCCAATGGGGCGTGGGGGGCGCGGAGGATACGCAGTATTTT
CDR3: CASSQWGVGGAEDTQYF
D: .
V: TRBV27
J: TRBJ2-3
size: many

DNA: TGTGCCAGCGATTCCCCGGCGGCTGGAAACACCATATATTTT
CDR3: CASDSPAAGNTIYF
D: .
V: TRBV7-9
J: TRBJ1-3
size: many

DNA: TGTGCCAGCAGTTTTGCGGGAGGGGGAAATGAGCAGTTCTTC
CDR3: CASSFAGGGNEQFF
D: TRBD2
V: TRBV27
J: TRBJ2-1
size: many

DNA: TGCGCCAGCAGCTCCCGACCCGGGACAGGAGGTAACAATGAGCAGTTCTTC
CDR3: CASSSRPGTGGNNEQFF
D: TRBD1
V: TRBV5-1
J: TRBJ2-1
size: many

DNA: TGTGCCAGCAGTCCTCTAGCGGGAGGGCTCTACCAAGAGACCCAGTACTTC
CDR3: CASSPLAGGLYQETQYF
D: TRBD2
V: TRBV13
J: TRBJ2-5
size: few

DNA: TGTGCCAGCTCACCCCGCTCTAGCGGTTCCACAGATACGCAGTATTTT
CDR3: CASSPRSSGSTDTQYF
D: TRBD2
V: TRBV18
J: TRBJ2-3
size: many

DNA: TGTGCCAGCAGTTTAAATTGGCGAGGGTACAATCAGCCCCAGCATTTT
CDR3: CASSLNWRGYNQPQHF
D: .
V: TRBV27
J: TRBJ1-5
size: many

DNA: TGTGCCTGGAGAGAGACAGGATCCGGCTATGGCTACACCTTC
CDR3: CAWRETGSGYGYTF
D: .
V: TRBV30
J: TRBJ1-2
size: few

DNA: TGTGCCAGCGGGTGGGACAGGGAATATCAGCCCCAGCATTTT
CDR3: CASGWDREYQPQHF
D: TRBD1
V: TRBV28
J: TRBJ1-5
size: few

DNA: TGTGCCAGCAGCCAAGAGGGTAGCGGGAGGGGGTTATACGAGCAGTACTTC
CDR3: CASSQEGSGRGLYEQYF
D: TRBD2
V: TRBV2
J: TRBJ2-7
size: .

DNA: TGTGCCAGCTCACCAACTTTCGGGGCGGGAGTACCCGACGAGCAGTACTTC
CDR3: CASSPTFGAGVPDEQYF
D: TRBD2
V: TRBV18
J: TRBJ2-7
size: few

DNA: TGTGCCAGCAGTTCTCTCGGAGCGGGAGCCTACGAGCAGTACTTC
CDR3: CASSSLGAGAYEQYF
D: TRBD2
V: TRBV27
J: TRBJ2-7
size: .

DNA: TGTGCCAGCTCACCACGTCTAGGAGGGACATTCACAGATACGCAGTATTTT
CDR3: CASSPRLGGTFTDTQYF
D: .
V: TRBV18
J: TRBJ2-3
size: .